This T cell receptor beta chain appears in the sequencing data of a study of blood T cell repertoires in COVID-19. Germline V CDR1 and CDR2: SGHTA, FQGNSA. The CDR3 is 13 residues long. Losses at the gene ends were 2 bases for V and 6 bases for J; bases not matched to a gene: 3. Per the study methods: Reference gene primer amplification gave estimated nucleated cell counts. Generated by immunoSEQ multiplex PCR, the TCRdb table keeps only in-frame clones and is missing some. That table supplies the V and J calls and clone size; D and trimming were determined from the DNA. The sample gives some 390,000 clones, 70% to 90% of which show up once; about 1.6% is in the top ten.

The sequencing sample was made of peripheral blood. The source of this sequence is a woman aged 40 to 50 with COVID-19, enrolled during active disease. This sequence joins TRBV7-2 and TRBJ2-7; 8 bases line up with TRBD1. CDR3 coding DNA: TGTGCCAGCAGCTTAAGGGGGACAGGCGAGCAGTACTTC. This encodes CASSLRGTGEQYF.